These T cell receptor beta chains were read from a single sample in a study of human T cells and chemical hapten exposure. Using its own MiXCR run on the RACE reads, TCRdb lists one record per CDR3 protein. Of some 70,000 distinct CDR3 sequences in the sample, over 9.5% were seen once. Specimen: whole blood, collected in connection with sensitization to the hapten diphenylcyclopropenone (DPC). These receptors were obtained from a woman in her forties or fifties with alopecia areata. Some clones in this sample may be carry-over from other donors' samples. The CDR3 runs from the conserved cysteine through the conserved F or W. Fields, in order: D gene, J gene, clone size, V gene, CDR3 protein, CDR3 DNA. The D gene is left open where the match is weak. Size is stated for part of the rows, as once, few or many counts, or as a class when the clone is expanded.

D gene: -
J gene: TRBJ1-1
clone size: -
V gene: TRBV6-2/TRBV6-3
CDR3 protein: CASSYSRRQVNTEAFF
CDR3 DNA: TGTGCCAGCAGTTACTCGAGGAGACAGGTGAACACTGAAGCTTTCTTT

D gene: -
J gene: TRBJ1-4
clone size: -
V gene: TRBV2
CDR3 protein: CASSGGLNRNEKLFF
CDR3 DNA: TGTGCCAGCAGTGGTGGACTCAACCGTAATGAAAAACTGTTTTTT

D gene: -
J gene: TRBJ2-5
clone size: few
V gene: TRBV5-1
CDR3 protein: CASSLDPQETQYF
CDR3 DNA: TGCGCCAGCAGCTTGGACCCGCAAGAGACCCAGTACTTC

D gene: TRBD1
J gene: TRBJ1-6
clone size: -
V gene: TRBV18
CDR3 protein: CASSPDRNSPLHF
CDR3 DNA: TGTGCCAGCTCCCCGGACAGGAATTCACCCCTCCACTTT

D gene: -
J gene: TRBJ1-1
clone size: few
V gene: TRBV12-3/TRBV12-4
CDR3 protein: CASIPFLSGTEAFF
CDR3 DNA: TGTGCCAGCATCCCGTTCTTGTCCGGCACTGAAGCTTTCTTT

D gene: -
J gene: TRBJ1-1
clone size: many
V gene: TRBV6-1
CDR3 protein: CASTGGGLWAFF
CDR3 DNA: TGTGCCAGCACTGGAGGGGGGTTGTGGGCTTTCTTT

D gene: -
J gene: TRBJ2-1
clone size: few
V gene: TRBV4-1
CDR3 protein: CASSQDIAGYNEQFF
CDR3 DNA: TGCGCCAGCAGCCAAGATATTGCCGGATACAATGAGCAGTTCTTC

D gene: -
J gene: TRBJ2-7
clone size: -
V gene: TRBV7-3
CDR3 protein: CASSPGHGPSYEQYF
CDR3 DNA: TGTGCCAGCAGCCCAGGGCACGGGCCCTCCTACGAGCAGTACTTC

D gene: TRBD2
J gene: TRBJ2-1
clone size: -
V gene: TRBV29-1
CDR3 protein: CSVGREVYNEQFF
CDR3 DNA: TGCAGCGTTGGTCGGGAGGTCTACAATGAGCAGTTCTTC

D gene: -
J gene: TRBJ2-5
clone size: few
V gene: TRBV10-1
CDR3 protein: CASSDEQGGETQYF
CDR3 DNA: TGCGCCAGCAGTGATGAACAGGGGGGGGAGACCCAGTACTTC

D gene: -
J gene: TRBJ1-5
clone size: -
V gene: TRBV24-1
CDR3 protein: CATSDSGTSIRPQHF
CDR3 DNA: TGTGCCACCAGTGACTCCGGGACCTCGATCCGGCCCCAGCATTTT

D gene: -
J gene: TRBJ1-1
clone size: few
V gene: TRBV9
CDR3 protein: CASSVADTEAFF
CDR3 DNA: TGTGCCAGCAGCGTAGCAGACACTGAAGCTTTCTTT

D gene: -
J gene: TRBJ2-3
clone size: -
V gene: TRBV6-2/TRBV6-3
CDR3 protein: CASSYFADTQYF
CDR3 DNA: TGTGCCAGCAGTTACTTCGCAGATACGCAGTATTTT

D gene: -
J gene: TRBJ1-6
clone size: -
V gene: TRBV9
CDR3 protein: CASSVVGVKDSPLHF
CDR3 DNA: TGTGCCAGCAGCGTAGTCGGGGTTAAGGACTCACCCCTCCACTTT

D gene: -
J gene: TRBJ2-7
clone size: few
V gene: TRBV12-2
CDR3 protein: CASRLEGTGVYEQYF
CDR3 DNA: TGTGCAAGTCGCTTAGAGGGAACGGGGGTTTACGAGCAGTACTTC

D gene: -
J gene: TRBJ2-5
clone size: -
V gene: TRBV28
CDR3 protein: CANSPETQYF
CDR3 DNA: TGTGCCAACTCCCCCGAGACCCAGTACTTC

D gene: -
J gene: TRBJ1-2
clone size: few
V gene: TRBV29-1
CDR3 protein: CSVEDPLVGGYTF
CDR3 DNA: TGCAGCGTTGAAGATCCCCTAGTGGGTGGCTACACCTTC

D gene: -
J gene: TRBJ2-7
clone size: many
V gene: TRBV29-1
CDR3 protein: CSVQGLTEQYF
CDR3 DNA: TGCAGCGTTCAAGGGCTCACTGAGCAGTACTTC

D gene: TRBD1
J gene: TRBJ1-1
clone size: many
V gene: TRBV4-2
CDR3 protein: CASSQEWRDRNTEAFF
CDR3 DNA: TGTGCCAGCAGCCAAGAATGGAGGGACAGAAACACTGAAGCTTTCTTT

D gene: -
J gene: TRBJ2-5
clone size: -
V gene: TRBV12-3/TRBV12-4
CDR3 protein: CASSLPRLGETQYF
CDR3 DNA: TGTGCCAGCAGCCTACCCCGGCTAGGGGAGACCCAGTACTTC

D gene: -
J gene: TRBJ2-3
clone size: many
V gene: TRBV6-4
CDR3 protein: CASSDTFSHTQYF
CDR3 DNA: TGTGCCAGCAGTGACACCTTCTCCCATACGCAGTATTTT

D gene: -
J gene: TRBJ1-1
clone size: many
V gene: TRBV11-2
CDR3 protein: CASSVRGSVTEAFF
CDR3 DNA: TGTGCCAGCAGCGTCAGGGGCTCCGTCACTGAAGCTTTCTTT

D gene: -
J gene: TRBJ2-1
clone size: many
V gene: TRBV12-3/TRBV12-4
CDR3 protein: CASSPELADPSYNEQFF
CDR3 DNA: TGTGCCAGCAGTCCCGAACTAGCTGACCCCTCCTACAATGAGCAGTTCTTC

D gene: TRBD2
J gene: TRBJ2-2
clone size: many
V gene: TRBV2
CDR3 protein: CASREREANTGELFF
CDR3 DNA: TGTGCCAGCAGGGAGCGGGAGGCCAACACCGGGGAGCTGTTTTTT

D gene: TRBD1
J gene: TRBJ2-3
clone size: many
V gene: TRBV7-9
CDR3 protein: CASSSGTGSDTQYF
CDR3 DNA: TGTGCCAGCAGCTCCGGGACAGGGTCAGATACGCAGTATTTT

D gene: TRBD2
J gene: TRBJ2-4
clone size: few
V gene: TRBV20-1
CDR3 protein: CSAGGLAGIPAKNIQYF
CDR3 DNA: TGCAGTGCGGGGGGACTAGCGGGGATCCCAGCCAAAAACATTCAGTACTTC

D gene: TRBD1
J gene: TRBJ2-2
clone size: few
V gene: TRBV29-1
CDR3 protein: CSVWTGANTGELFF
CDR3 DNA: TGCAGCGTGTGGACAGGAGCGAACACCGGGGAGCTGTTTTTT

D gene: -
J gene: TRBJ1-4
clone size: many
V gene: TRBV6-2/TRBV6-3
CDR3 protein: CASRTQLATNEKLFF
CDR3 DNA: TGTGCCAGCAGGACACAGCTTGCAACTAATGAAAAACTGTTTTTT

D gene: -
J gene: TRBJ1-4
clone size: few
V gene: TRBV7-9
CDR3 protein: CASSPQQGTNEKLFF
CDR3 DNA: TGTGCCAGCAGCCCCCAGCAAGGAACTAATGAAAAACTGTTTTTT

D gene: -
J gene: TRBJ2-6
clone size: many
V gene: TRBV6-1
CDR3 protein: CASTYVSGANVLTF
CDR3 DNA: TGTGCCAGCACATACGTCTCTGGGGCCAACGTCCTGACTTTC

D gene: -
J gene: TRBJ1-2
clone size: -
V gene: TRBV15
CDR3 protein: CATSLGHQYGYTF
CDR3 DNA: TGTGCCACCAGCCTGGGACATCAATATGGCTACACCTTC

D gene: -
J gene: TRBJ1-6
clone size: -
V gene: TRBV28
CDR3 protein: CASSSLTSPLHF
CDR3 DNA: TGTGCCAGCAGTTCTTTGACTTCACCCCTCCACTTT

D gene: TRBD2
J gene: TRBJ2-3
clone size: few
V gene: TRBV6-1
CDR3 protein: CASSDRLAGTLDTQYF
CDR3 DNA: TGTGCCAGCAGTGATCGATTAGCGGGAACACTAGATACGCAGTATTTT

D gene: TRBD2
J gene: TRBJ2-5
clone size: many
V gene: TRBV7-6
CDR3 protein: CASSLRTSGPETQYF
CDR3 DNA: TGTGCCAGCAGCTTAAGGACTAGCGGGCCAGAGACCCAGTACTTC

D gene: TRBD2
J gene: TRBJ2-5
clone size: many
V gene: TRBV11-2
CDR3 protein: CASSVGLAPLSPETQYF
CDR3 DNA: TGTGCCAGCAGCGTAGGACTAGCGCCTTTGAGTCCAGAGACCCAGTACTTC

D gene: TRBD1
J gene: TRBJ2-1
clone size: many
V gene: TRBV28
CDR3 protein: CASSFLDPFNRDRVHNEQFF
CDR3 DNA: TGTGCCAGCAGTTTTCTTGATCCTTTCAACCGGGACAGGGTGCACAATGAGCAGTTCTTC

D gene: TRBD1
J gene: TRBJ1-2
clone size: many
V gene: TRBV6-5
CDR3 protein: CASSYSRTGGGYGYTF
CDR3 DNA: TGTGCCAGCAGTTACTCTAGGACAGGGGGCGGCTATGGCTACACCTTC

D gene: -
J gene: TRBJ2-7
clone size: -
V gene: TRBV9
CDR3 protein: CASSPQVGGPYEQYF
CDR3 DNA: TGTGCCAGCAGCCCCCAGGTCGGGGGGCCATACGAGCAGTACTTC

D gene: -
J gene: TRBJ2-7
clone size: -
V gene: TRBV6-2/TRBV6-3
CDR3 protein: CASSFLGTYEQYF
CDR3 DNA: TGTGCCAGCAGTTTCCTTGGAACCTACGAGCAGTACTTC

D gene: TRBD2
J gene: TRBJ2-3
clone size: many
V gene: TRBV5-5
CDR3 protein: CASSSRLAGDTQYF
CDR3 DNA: TGTGCCAGCAGCTCACGACTAGCCGGTGATACGCAGTATTTT

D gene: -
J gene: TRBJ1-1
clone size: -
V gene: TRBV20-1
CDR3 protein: CSARSINTEAFF
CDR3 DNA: TGCAGTGCTAGAAGCATAAACACTGAAGCTTTCTTT

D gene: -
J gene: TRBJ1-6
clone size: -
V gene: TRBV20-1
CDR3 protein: CSARESGQNNSPLHF
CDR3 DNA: TGCAGTGCTAGAGAGTCCGGACAGAATAATTCACCCCTCCACTTT

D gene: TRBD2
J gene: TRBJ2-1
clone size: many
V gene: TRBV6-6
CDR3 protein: CASTDTGTSGGIEQFF
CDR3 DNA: TGTGCCAGCACCGATACCGGGACTAGCGGGGGGATTGAGCAGTTCTTC